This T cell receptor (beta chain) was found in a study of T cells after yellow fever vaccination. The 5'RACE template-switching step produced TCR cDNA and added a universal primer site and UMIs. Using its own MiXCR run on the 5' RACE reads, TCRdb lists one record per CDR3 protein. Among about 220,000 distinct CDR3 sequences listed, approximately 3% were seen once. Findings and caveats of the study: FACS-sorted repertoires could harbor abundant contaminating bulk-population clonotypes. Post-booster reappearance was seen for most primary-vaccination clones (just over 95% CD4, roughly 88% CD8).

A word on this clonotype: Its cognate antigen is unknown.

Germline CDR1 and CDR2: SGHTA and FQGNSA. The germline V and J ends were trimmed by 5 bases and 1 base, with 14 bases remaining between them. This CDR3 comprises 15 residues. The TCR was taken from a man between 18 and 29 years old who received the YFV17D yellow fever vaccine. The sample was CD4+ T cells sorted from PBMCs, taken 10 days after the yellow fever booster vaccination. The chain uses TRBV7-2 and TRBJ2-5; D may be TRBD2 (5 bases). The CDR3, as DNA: TGTGCCAGCAGCGTACAAGGCGGGTCCCAAGAGACCCAGTACTTC. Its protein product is CASSVQGGSQETQYF.